This T cell receptor beta chain comes out of a study of T cell changes during pregnancy in multiple sclerosis. The CDR3 is made up of 14 amino acids. V trimming: 7 bases; J trimming: 6 bases; junction bases outside the gene matches: 10. From germline, CDR1 is LNHDA and CDR2 SQIVND (reference sequence). TCRdb's table, derived via immunoSEQ multiplex PCR, lists solely in-frame clones and lacks some. The sample contains some 43,000 clones, roughly 88% of which appear only once. Material: peripheral blood, obtained in the first trimester of pregnancy. The TCR sequence derives from a female donor in good health, enrolled as a control in a pregnancy study. The rearrangement joins TRBV19 to TRBJ2-7; TRBD1 matches at 9 bases. The CDR3 DNA reads TGTGCCAGTACCCCCCGGGACAGGGTCAGCGAGCAGTACTTC. Residues: CASTPRDRVSEQYF.